A single sample is the source of the 10 T cell receptor beta chains below, sequenced in a study of T-cell reconstitution after alpha-beta-depleted transplantation in children. Library preparation (for TCRbeta) was performed with unique molecular identifiers. From the PCR reads, TCRdb called clonotypes with MiXCR, one entry per CDR3 protein. The table shows around 800,000 distinct CDR3 sequences, with 15% to 20% occurring only once. Sequences were derived from PBMCs, mostly from graft donor cells, sampled 360 days after TCRalphabeta/CD19-depleted stem cell transplant. These receptors all stem from a male patient aged 10 to 17 who had a stem cell transplant for acute lymphoblastic leukemia, so the T cells may come from the graft donor.

This clonotype occurred a few times. The chain has TRBV4-1 and TRBJ1-5; TRBD1 is a possible D gene (5 bases). V lost 2 bases to trimming and J lost 7 bases, with 18 bases between them. The CDR3 is 16 amino acids. Germline CDR1 is MGHRA and CDR2 is YSYEKL. CDR3 protein: CASSQFPDRFNQPQHF. CDR3 nucleotides: TGCGCCAGCAGCCAATTTCCTGACAGATTCAACCAGCCCCAGCATTTT.

The CDR3 protein is CATSRDRQGIYEQYF. The CDR3 DNA sequence: TGTGCCACCAGCAGAGATCGCCAGGGGATCTACGAGCAGTACTTC. The chain links TRBV15 to TRBJ2-7; D is possibly TRBD1 (6 bases). V was trimmed by 0 bases and J by 3 bases, leaving 12 bases between them. Per the germline V gene, CDR1 is LNHNV and CDR2 is YYDKDF (reference sequence). The CDR3 extends over 15 amino acids.

The V gene is TRBV7-6, the J gene TRBJ2-3; the D is unclear. The CDR3 is made up of 12 amino acids. The germline V gene has CDR1 SGHVS and CDR2 FNYEAQ. V lost 6 bases and J lost 4, with 8 bases in between. The CDR3 spells CASRSPPDTQYF. The CDR3 DNA follows: TGTGCCAGCAGGAGTCCACCAGATACGCAGTATTTT.

This clonotype came up many times. J is TRBJ2-3 and V is TRBV10-2, with D tentatively TRBD1 or TRBD2 (6 bases each). This CDR3 is 15 amino acids long. Per germline, CDR1 WSHSY and CDR2 SAAADI. V was trimmed by 3 bases and J by 2 bases, leaving 12 bases between them. The CDR3 sequence is CASSDLRGPTDTQYF. DNA for the CDR3: TGCGCCAGCAGTGATCTACGGGGGCCCACAGATACGCAGTATTTT.

V gene TRBV6-6 combines with J gene TRBJ1-1, with D hard to call. The CDR3 extends over 11 amino acids. Trimming shortened V by 0 bases and J by 7 bases, and 3 bases separated the two germline ends. The V gene's germline CDR1 is MNHNY and CDR2 SVGAGI (reference sequence). In nucleotides, the CDR3 is TGTGCCAGCAGTTACTCGTATGAAGCTTTCTTT. This encodes CASSYSYEAFF.

The gene calls are TRBV5-1 and TRBJ2-1; 10 bases are shared with TRBD2. The CDR3 has 15 residues. Germline V CDR1 and CDR2: SGHRS, YFSETQ. Trimming took 4 bases from V and 7 from J; bases not matched to a gene: 8. The CDR3 nucleotides read TGCGCCAGCAGCGGAGTAGCGGGAGGCCTTAATGAGCAGTTCTTC. Its translation: CASSGVAGGLNEQFF.

The gene calls are TRBV9 and TRBJ2-5; D could derive from TRBD1 or TRBD2 (6 bases each). In germline, CDR1 is SGDLS, CDR2 YYNGEE. This CDR3 has 14 residues. V was shortened by 0 bases and J by 4 bases, with 10 bases between the two germline ends. CDR3: CASSVGGGGETQYF. As DNA, the CDR3 is TGTGCCAGCAGCGTAGGAGGAGGGGGAGAGACCCAGTACTTC.

At least ten counts were recorded for this clonotype. The rearrangement uses TRBV7-3 and TRBJ2-2; D possibly uses TRBD1 or TRBD2 (6 bases each). V was clipped by 5 bases and J by 3 bases, with 16 bases between them. CDR3 length: 16 amino acids. Germline lookup yields CDR1 SGHTA and CDR2 FQGTGA. The CDR3 loop reads CASSAKQGGYTGELFF. As DNA, the CDR3 is TGTGCCAGCAGCGCTAAACAGGGAGGATACACCGGGGAGCTGTTTTTT.

This clonotype was recorded a few times. The rearrangement joins TRBV18 to TRBJ2-7, with D maybe TRBD1 (8 bases). Per the germline V gene, CDR1 is KGHSH and CDR2 is LQKENI. V was pared by 1 base and J by 3 bases, with 19 bases between. The CDR3 runs 17 residues. CDR3 in amino acids: CASSPLGQGGWGYEQYF. The CDR3, as DNA: TGTGCCAGCTCACCACTCGGACAGGGAGGGTGGGGCTACGAGCAGTACTTC. Using reference TRBV18 and TRBJ2-7 for the parts outside the CDR3, the full variable domain is NAGVMQNPRHLVRRRGQEARLRCSPMKGHSHVYWYRQLPEEGLKFMVYLQKENIIDESGMPKERFSAEFPKEGPSILRIQQVVRGDSAAYFCASSPLGQGGWGYEQYFGPGTRLTVT.

Many counts were recorded for this clonotype. This chain connects TRBV5-1 to TRBJ1-1; D might be TRBD1 (6 bases). Germline values: CDR1 SGHRS, CDR2 YFSETQ. CDR3 length equals 13 residues. V lost 1 base to trimming and J lost 4 bases, with 8 bases between them. The CDR3 reads CASSLIRGTEAFF. The CDR3 nucleotides read TGCGCCAGCAGCTTGATCAGGGGCACTGAAGCTTTCTTT.